This T cell receptor (beta chain) was identified during a study of CD8 T cells in Susac syndrome. Random hexamers primed reverse transcription of about 0.5 to 1 ug RNA. TCRdb re-derived calls from the immunoSEQ multiplex PCR reads in MiXCR, one entry per CDR3 protein. The sample yields some 65,000 distinct CDR3 sequences, about 94% seen once. CDR3 length: 13 residues. After removal of 5 bases from V and 5 bases from J, the junction contained 8 bases not matched to a gene. CDR1 is DFQATT, CDR2 SNEGSKA, per germline (reference sequence). The J gene is TRBJ2-5, the V gene TRBV20-1; 7 nucleotides agree with TRBD2. Input material: CD8+ T cells from PBMCs. This receptor was obtained from a human donor with multiple sclerosis. Here the CDR3 DNA reads TGCAGTGCTCCAACGGGGGGTTTGGAGACCCAGTACTTC. It translates to CSAPTGGLETQYF.